The 20 T cell receptor beta chains below all came from one sample that was sequenced in a study of CD8+CD57+ T cells in acquired aplastic anemia (dated 2018 in TCRdb). Flow cytometry had shown CD8+CD57+ cell expansion in the patients selected for sequencing. The sequencer listed for this sample is Illumina HiSeq 2000. Profiling of TCR beta VDJ combinations and CDR3 sequences used genomic DNA as the template. The public sequencing data were trimmed at Q25 with fastp and processed into clonotypes with MiXCR by TCRdb, which kept only in-frame beta chains. Each record represents a unique CDR3 protein, reported with the most common genes and DNA among its rows. Across this sample there are a few hundred thousand distinct CDR3 sequences, with 65% to 90% seen only once. Roughly 42% of the sample goes to the ten largest clones. The sequencing sample was made of sorted CD4+, CD8+, or CD8+CD57+ T cells (not recorded which) from PBMCs. The origin of the receptors is a human donor with aplastic anemia.

This clonotype was seen a handful of times. The germline gene is not matched at one end of the junction; a read error may be the cause. The J gene is TRBJ2-3, the V gene TRBV15, with 7 nucleotides matching TRBD2. CDR3 length equals 14 residues. Germline V gives CDR1 LNHNV, CDR2 YYDKDF (reference sequence). CDR3 coding DNA: TGTGCCACCAGCTTAGCGGGCGAGCACGATACGCAGTATTTC. Translating it yields CATSLAGEHDTQYF.

In this sample, this clonotype turned up many times. The chain employs TRBV7-9 and TRBJ1-1, with D perhaps TRBD1 (5 bases). Germline V gene sequence: CDR1 SEHNR, CDR2 FQNEAQ (reference sequence). Trimming cost V 3 bases and J 14 bases, with 25 bases left between them. This CDR3 has 15 amino acids. The CDR3 loop is CASSFERSGGTDEFF. CDR3 sequence (DNA): TGTGCCAGCAGCTTTGAAAGAAGCGGGGGGACCGATGAGTTCTTT.

The V and J genes are TRBV7-9 and TRBJ1-2; D remains unclear. Germline values: CDR1 SEHNR, CDR2 FQNEAQ (reference sequence). This CDR3 has 16 amino acids. V was trimmed by 11 bases and J by 3 bases, leaving 25 bases between them. CDR3 nucleotides: TGTGCCGGAAGCTTGGAGAGGGAGAGCCACGACTATGGCTACACCTTC. Protein sequence: CAGSLERESHDYGYTF.

The chain recombines TRBV9 with TRBJ2-1, with D possibly matching TRBD1 (6 bases). This CDR3 has 15 residues. The V end was cut by 5 bases, the J end by 12 bases, with 24 bases between. Germline lookup yields CDR1 SGDLS and CDR2 YYNGEE. The CDR3 is CASSLGQSLSNTQFF. CDR3 sequence (DNA): TGTGCCAGCAGTCTAGGACAGAGTCTCAGCAATACGCAGTTCTTC. The entire variable domain, with the rest obtained from reference TRBV9 and TRBJ2-1, is as follows: DSGVTQTPKHLITATGQRVTLRCSPRSGDLSVYWYQQSLDQGLQFLIQYYNGEERAKGNILERFSAQQFPDLHSELNLSSLELGDSALYFCASSLGQSLSNTQFFGPGTRLTVL.

Turning to this clonotype: At one of its ends the junction is not consistent with the germline gene, which may arise from a read error. The V gene is TRBV7-2, the J gene TRBJ2-1, with D maybe TRBD1 (5 bases). The CDR3 runs to 12 residues. Germline lookup yields CDR1 SGHTA and CDR2 FQGNSA. The CDR3 sequence is CASSVCWGADFF. The CDR3 DNA reads as TGTGCCAGCAGCGTATGTTGGGGCGCCGACTTTTTC.

This clonotype was counted only a few times. The chain carries TRBV19 and TRBJ2-1; 12 bases fit TRBD2. The V segment lost 8 bases and the J segment 10 bases; nucleotides outside the gene matches: 9. The CDR3 is 14 amino acids. CDR1 is LNHDA and CDR2 is SQIVND in the germline V gene (reference sequence). CDR3 in amino acids: CASSPGLAGFEQFF. The CDR3 nucleotides read TGTGCCAGTTCGCCGGGACTAGCGGGCTTCGAGCAGTTCTTC. Drawing the rest from reference TRBV19 and TRBJ2-1, the complete variable domain is DGGITQSPKYLFRKEGQNVTLSCEQNLNHDAMYWYRQDPGQGLRLIYYSQIVNDFQKGDIAEGYSVSREKKESFPLTVTSAQKNPTAFYLCASSPGLAGFEQFFGPGTRLTVL.

This clonotype has just a few counts. The chain is built from TRBV15 and TRBJ1-5; D not resolved. V shed 1 base and J shed 3 bases, with 13 bases lying between them. CDR1 and CDR2 (germline): LNHNV, YYDKDF (reference sequence). The CDR3 contains 16 residues. This CDR3 reads CATSRGWTDSNQPQHF. CDR3 nucleotide sequence: TGTGCCACCAGCAGAGGGTGGACTGACTCCAATCAGCCCCAGCATTTT.

The J gene is TRBJ2-5, the V gene TRBV9; D remains unclear. Germline V gives CDR1 SGDLS, CDR2 YYNGEE. The CDR3 extends over 14 amino acids. With 0 bases removed from V and 2 bases from J, the gap between germline ends came to 8 bases. CDR3 nucleotide sequence: TGTGCCAGCAGCGTAGGCGACTCACAAGAGACCCAGTACTTC. Protein sequence: CASSVGDSQETQYF.

This clonotype showed up just once. Given the absence of the conserved phenylalanine or tryptophan at the CDR3 end, a read error is likely. The DNA is omitted, as the CDR3 cannot be located on it reliably, and the CDR3 follows TCRdb's listing. The chain couples TRBV7-9 to TRBJ2-3. The germline gives CDR1 SEHNR, CDR2 FQNEAQ (reference sequence). Including both end residues, the CDR3 is 13 amino acids long. CDR3 loop: CASSFASADTQSN.

A single count supports this clonotype. The rearrangement links TRBV29-1 to TRBJ1-6, with 8 bases aligning to TRBD1. This CDR3 contains 17 residues. Germline V gene sequence: CDR1 SQVTM, CDR2 ANQGSEA. J was trimmed by 9 bases and V by 6 bases; bases with no gene match: 19. In DNA, the CDR3 is TGCAGCGTATCCGAGACAGGGGATTCCGCCCGTGGTTCACCCCTCCACTTT. It encodes CSVSETGDSARGSPLHF. The full variable domain, its missing parts supplied by reference TRBV29-1 and TRBJ1-6, is SAVISQKPSRDICQRGTSLTIQCQVDSQVTMMFWYRQQPGQSLTLIATANQGSEATYESGFVIDKFPISRPNLTFSTLTVSNMSPEDSSIYLCSVSETGDSARGSPLHFGNGTRLTVT.

This clonotype showed up many times. V is TRBV5-8 and J is TRBJ1-1, with 8 bases that match TRBD1. The CDR3 has 17 residues. V shed 0 bases and J 5 bases; nucleotides not matched to a gene: 12. Germline CDR1 is SGHTS and CDR2 is YDEGEE. The CDR3 region is CASSLGATGDPRTEAFF. The CDR3 DNA reads as TGTGCCAGCAGCTTGGGGGCGACAGGGGACCCCAGAACTGAAGCTTTCTTT.

Regarding this clonotype: At one boundary the junction diverges from the germline segment, which might be a read error. This sequence joins TRBV7-8 and TRBJ2-3, with 7 bases fitting TRBD1. The CDR3 has 15 amino acids. Per the germline V gene, CDR1 is SGHVS and CDR2 is FQNEAQ. This chain's CDR3 is CASSLAGQSTETQYF. CDR3 coding DNA: TGTGCCAGCAGCTTAGCGGGACAGAGCACAGAGACGCAGTATTTT.

The gene calls are TRBV7-9 and TRBJ1-6; 7 bases are a match to TRBD1. Unmatched junction bases numbered 17, after V lost 3 bases and J lost 18 bases. The CDR3 is 15 amino acids. CDR1 is SEHNR and CDR2 is FQNEAQ in the germline V gene (reference sequence). This CDR3 reads CASSLGGGQRTDDHF. CDR3 sequence (DNA): TGTGCCAGCAGCTTGGGCGGGGGACAGCGAACCGACGACCACTTT.

In DNA form, the CDR3 reads TGTGCCAGCAGGACACCGGGACAGGCGAACCTGGCCGAGTTCTTC. This codes for CASRTPGQANLAEFF. The chain links TRBV7-9 to TRBJ2-1, with 8 positions matching TRBD1. Germline CDR1 SEHNR, CDR2 FQNEAQ (reference sequence). The CDR3 consists of 15 residues. V lost 6 bases, J lost 14 bases, and 18 bases stayed unmatched.

The V and J genes are TRBV7-8 and TRBJ2-1; the D gene is possibly TRBD2 (5 bases). Germline V CDR1 and CDR2: SGHVS, FQNEAQ. V dropped 2 bases and J dropped 16 bases, with 24 bases sitting between them. The CDR3 is made up of 15 amino acids. CDR3 protein: CASSLRGGTDTQYFF. The CDR3 bases are TGTGCCAGCAGCTTACGCGGAGGTACCGATACTCAGTATTTCTTC.

A remark on this clonotype: At one end, the junction sequence differs from germline, possibly due to a read error. The chain couples TRBV9 to TRBJ2-1, with D possibly called TRBD1 or TRBD2 (5 bases each). In germline, CDR1 is SGDLS, CDR2 YYNGEE. This CDR3 has 12 residues. CDR3 loop: CASRRERGRLYF. The CDR3 nucleotides are TGTGCCAGCAGGAGAGAGAGGGGAAGACTGTACTTC.

The J gene is TRBJ2-7, the V gene TRBV11-3; 7 bases fit TRBD1. The V gene's germline CDR1 is SGHNT and CDR2 YENEEA. This CDR3 contains 18 residues. The V gene end was trimmed by 2 bases and the J gene end by 1 base; junction bases not matched to a gene: 14. The CDR3 nucleotides read TGTGCCAGCAGCTTACATCCAAAAGGGACAGCCCTTTCCTACGAGCAGTACGTC. This sequence encodes CASSLHPKGTALSYEQYV.

The table lists this clonotype with a few counts. The V and J genes are TRBV24-1 and TRBJ2-7; 12 bases align to TRBD1. Germline V gives CDR1 KGHDR, CDR2 SFDVKD. The CDR3 has 15 amino acids. V lost 7 bases and J lost 4; bases outside the gene matches: 7. The CDR3 DNA sequence: TGTGCCACCAGAAACACGGGACAGGGGGCTTACGAGCAGTACTTC. This gives the protein CATRNTGQGAYEQYF.

The rearrangement uses TRBV7-2 and TRBJ2-6, with D perhaps given as TRBD1 or TRBD2 (5 bases each). CDR1 and CDR2 (germline): SGHTA, FQGNSA. The CDR3 contains 16 residues. Trimming shortened V by 0 bases and J by 15 bases, and 21 bases separated the two germline ends. CDR3 sequence (DNA): TGTGCCAGCAGCTTAGCGGGTGGCTACGGGACGCACGACCTGACTTTC. It specifies CASSLAGGYGTHDLTF.

The chain uses TRBV7-9 and TRBJ2-7; 8 bases align to TRBD2. Germline V gene lookup returns CDR1 SEHNR and CDR2 FQNEAQ (reference sequence). Trimming cost V 3 bases and J 1 base; bases outside gene matches: 14. The CDR3 consists of 18 residues. DNA for the CDR3: TGTGCCAGCAGCTTTCATAGAAACGGGGGGGCCCTTTCCTACGAGCAGTACGTC. Its protein product is CASSFHRNGGALSYEQYV.